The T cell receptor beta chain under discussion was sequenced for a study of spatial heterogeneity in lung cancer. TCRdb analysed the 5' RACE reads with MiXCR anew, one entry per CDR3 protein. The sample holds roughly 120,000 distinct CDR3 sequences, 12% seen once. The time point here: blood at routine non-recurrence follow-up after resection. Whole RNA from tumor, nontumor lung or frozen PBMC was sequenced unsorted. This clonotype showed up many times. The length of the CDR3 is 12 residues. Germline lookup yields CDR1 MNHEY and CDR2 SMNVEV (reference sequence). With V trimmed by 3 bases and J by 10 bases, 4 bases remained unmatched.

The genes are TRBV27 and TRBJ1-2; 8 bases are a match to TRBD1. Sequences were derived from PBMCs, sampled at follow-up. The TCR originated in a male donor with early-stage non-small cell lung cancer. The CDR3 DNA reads TGTGCCAGCAGTTTCGGACAGGGATCCTACACCTTC. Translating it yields CASSFGQGSYTF.